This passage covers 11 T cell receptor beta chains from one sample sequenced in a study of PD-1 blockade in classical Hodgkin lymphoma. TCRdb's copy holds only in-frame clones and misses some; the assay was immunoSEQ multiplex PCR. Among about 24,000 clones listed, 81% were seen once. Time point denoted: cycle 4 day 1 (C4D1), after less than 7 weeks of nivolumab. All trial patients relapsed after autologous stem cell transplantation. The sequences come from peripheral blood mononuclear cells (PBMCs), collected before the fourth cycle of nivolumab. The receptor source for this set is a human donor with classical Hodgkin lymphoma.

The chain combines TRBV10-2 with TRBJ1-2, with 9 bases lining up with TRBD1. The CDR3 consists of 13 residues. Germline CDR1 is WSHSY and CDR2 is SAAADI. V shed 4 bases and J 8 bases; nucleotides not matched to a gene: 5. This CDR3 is CASSGQQGAGYTF. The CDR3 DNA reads TGCGCCAGCAGTGGGCAACAGGGGGCAGGCTACACCTTC.

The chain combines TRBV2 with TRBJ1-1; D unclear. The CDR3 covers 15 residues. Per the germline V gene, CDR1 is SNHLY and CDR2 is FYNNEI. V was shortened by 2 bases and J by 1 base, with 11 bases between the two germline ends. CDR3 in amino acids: CASSEYGRTNTEAFF. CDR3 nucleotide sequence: TGTGCCAGCAGTGAATATGGCAGGACGAACACTGAAGCTTTCTTT. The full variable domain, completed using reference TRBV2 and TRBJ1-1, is EPEVTQTPSHQVTQMGQEVILRCVPISNHLYFYWYRQILGQKVEFLVSFYNNEISEKSEIFDDQFSVERPDGSNFTLKIRSTKLEDSAMYFCASSEYGRTNTEAFFGQGTRLTVV.

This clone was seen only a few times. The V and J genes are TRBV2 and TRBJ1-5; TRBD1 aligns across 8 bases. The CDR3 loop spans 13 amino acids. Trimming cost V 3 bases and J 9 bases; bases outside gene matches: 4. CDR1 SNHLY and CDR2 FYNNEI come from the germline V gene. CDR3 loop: CASSEDRAMPQHF. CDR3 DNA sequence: TGTGCCAGCAGTGAGGACAGGGCTATGCCCCAGCATTTT.

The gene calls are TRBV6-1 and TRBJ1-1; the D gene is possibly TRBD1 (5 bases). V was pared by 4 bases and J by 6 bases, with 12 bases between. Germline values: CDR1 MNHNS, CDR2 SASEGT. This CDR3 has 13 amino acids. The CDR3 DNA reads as TGTGCCAGCAGTGCGACAACGGGGGCTGAAGCTTTCTTT. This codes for CASSATTGAEAFF.

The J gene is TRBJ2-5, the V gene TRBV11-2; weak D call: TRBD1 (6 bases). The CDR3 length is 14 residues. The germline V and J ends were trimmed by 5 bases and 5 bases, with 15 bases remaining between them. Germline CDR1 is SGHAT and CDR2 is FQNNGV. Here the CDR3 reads CASSTGLGAETQYF. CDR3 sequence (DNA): TGTGCCAGCAGCACCGGACTGGGGGCGGAGACCCAGTACTTC.

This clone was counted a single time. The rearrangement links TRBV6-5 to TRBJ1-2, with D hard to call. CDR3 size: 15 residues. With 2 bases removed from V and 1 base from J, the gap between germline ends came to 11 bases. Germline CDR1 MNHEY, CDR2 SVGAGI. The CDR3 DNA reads TGTGCCAGCAGTTACGAACCGGGAAGTAACTATGGCTACACCTTC. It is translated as CASSYEPGSNYGYTF.

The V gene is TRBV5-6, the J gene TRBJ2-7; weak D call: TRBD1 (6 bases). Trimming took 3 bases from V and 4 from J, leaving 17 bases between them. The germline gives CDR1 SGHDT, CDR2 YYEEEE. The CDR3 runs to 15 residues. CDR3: CASSSTGRLFYEQYF. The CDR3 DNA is TGTGCCAGCAGCTCTACAGGGAGACTGTTTTACGAGCAGTACTTC.

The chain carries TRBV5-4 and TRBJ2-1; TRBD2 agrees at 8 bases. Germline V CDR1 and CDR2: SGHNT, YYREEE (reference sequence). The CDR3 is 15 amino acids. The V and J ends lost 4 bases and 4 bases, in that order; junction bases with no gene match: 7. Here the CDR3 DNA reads TGTGCCAGCAGCAAGGGGACTAGAATTTACAATGAGCAGTTCTTC. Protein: CASSKGTRIYNEQFF.

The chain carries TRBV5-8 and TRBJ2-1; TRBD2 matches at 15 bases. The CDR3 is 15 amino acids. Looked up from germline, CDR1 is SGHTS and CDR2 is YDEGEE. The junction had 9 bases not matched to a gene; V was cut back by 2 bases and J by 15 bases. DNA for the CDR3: TGTGCCAGCAGCTTACGGACTAGCGGGAGGGCTCATCGGTTCTTC. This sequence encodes CASSLRTSGRAHRFF.

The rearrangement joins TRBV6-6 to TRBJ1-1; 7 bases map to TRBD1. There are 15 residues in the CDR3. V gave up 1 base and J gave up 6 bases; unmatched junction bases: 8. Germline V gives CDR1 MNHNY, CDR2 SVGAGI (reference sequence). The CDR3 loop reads CASSYWQGVVAEAFF. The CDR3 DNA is TGTGCCAGCAGTTACTGGCAGGGGGTCGTCGCTGAAGCTTTCTTT.

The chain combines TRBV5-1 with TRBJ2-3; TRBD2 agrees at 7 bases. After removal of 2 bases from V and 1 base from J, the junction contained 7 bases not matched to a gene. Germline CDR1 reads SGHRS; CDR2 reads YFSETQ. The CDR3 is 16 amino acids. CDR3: CASSFSSGYGTDTQYF. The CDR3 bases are TGCGCCAGCAGCTTTAGTAGCGGGTATGGCACAGATACGCAGTATTTT. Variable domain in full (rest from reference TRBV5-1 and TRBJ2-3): KAGVTQTPRYLIKTRGQQVTLSCSPISGHRSVSWYQQTPGQGLQFLFEYFSETQRNKGNFPGRFSGRQFSNSRSEMNVSTLELGDSALYLCASSFSSGYGTDTQYFGPGTRLTVL.